This T cell receptor (beta chain) is drawn from a study of shared T cell receptors in the human thymus. The data were produced by immunoSEQ multiplex PCR, yet TCRdb's version contains in-frame clones alone and is incomplete. The sample holds approximately 660,000 clones, around nine tenths seen once. This CDR3 region has 21 residues. After removal of 1 base from V and 1 base from J, the junction contained 18 bases not matched to a gene. Germline V lookup: CDR1 SGHDN, CDR2 FVKESK. These same records also appear under a second study, on human thymus T cells. That source reports: Thymus pieces cut out during corrective heart surgery were the tissue that was used. Unrelated individuals reportedly shared highly overlapping thymic TCR repertoires.

The clonotype originates from a boy younger than two with a congenital heart defect. The chain is built from TRBV14 and TRBJ2-4, with 8 bases matching TRBD1. The sample taken for sequencing was thymocytes. CDR3 in DNA: TGTGCCAGCAGCCAAGGAGGGTTGGGACAGGCCGTTACCCATGCCAAAAACATTCAGTACTTC. Its protein product is CASSQGGLGQAVTHAKNIQYF.